This T cell receptor beta chain was found in a study of T cell clones after liver transplantation. Sequencing was performed with immunoSEQ multiplex PCR; in TCRdb, only in-frame clones are kept and a portion is missing. The repertoire includes roughly 8,100 clones, around 80% of them detected once, and approximately 40% sits in the top ten. The length of the CDR3 is 11 residues. Germline-derived CDR1 and CDR2 are SGHAT and FQNNGV. V was clipped by 2 bases and J by 11 bases, with 9 bases between them. This sequence was found in a human donor who received a liver transplant. This sequence joins TRBV11-2 and TRBJ1-1; D not certain. The sample was CD8+ T cells from blood, taken before liver transplant. The CDR3 sequence: CASSLNPGAFF. In DNA, the CDR3 is TGTGCCAGCAGCTTAAACCCTGGCGCTTTCTTT.